This T cell receptor beta chain was identified during a study of regulatory T cells in long-lasting Graves disease listed by TCRdb under 2021. In the study overall: Antithyroid drugs had been taken for less than 3 months by newly diagnosed Graves' disease patients. Peripheral blood TCR sequencing and RNA sequencing compared persistent Graves' disease patients with newly diagnosed Graves' disease patients. The study was registered as a clinical trial and conducted in China. A total of around 35 samples were covered by TCR sequencing, comprising approximately 13 persistent and about 20 newly diagnosed Graves' disease patients.

Libraries were built with multiplex PCR. These reads were obtained on an Illumina HiSeq 4000. CDR3 regions were amplified by Arm-PCR with iRepertoire HTBI primers to construct TCR beta libraries. PCR products were gel purified before sequencing. In the source study's methods: Across samples, 55 to 80 TRBV and roughly 15 TRBJ segments were identified and used for gene usage analysis of CDR3 amino acid clonotypes. COPE and FqMerger were used to merge filtered high-quality paired reads into contigs. BLAST was used to align contigs to IMGT TRBV, TRBD and TRBJ reference genes, with CDR3 defined following IMGT. Clonotypes above 0.1% frequency were classified as highly expanded clones. Shannon entropy was used to measure repertoire diversity, and the Gini coefficient was used to measure V-J evenness. A clonotype was considered public if more than one individual shared it. TCRdb applied fastp at Q25 and MiXCR to the public reads, then kept only in-frame beta chains. Each CDR3 protein gets just one entry, which takes the most common genes and DNA from the rows behind it. TCRdb's processing, not the authors', yielded these V and J calls. The sample includes about 350,000 distinct CDR3 sequences, with 16% observed a single time. The ten top clones hold less than 35% of the sample.

Overall study outcomes, separate from this receptor: The authors acknowledged the small sample size as a limitation that may reduce accuracy. Compared with newly diagnosed patients, patients with persistent Graves' disease had lower TCR Shannon entropy and fewer highly expanded clones, which suggests clonal expansion. Patients with persistent disease shared more public clonotypes (around 2,500) than newly diagnosed patients did (more than 900). Sequencing and analysis were limited to the TCR beta chain. Only peripheral blood was studied, because thyroid tissue, the primary lesion, was inaccessible. Persistent disease showed preferential use of TRBV28, TRBJ1-2 and TRBJ2-5, whereas newly diagnosed disease favored TRBV20-1 and TRBJ2-1.

A word on this clonotype: Its recognized antigen is unknown. Base-call qualities are not available, and no considerably larger clone is one nucleotide away.

The time point label for this specimen denotes: newly diagnosed GD, antithyroid drugs for less than 3 months. For both TCR sequencing and RNA sequencing, RNA was extracted from PBMCs in TRIzol. Graves' disease was diagnosed according to American Thyroid Association guidelines. Patients for the study were recruited at an endocrinology department in Xi'an, China. From each patient, about 9.7 milliliters of peripheral blood was collected into an EDTA anticoagulant tube. Ficoll Paque Plus density gradient separation was used to isolate PBMCs, and no further T cell sorting was performed. An Agilent 2100 Bioanalyzer and agarose gel were used to check RNA quality, while a NanoDrop 2000 measured RNA concentration. V is pared back by 4 bases and J by 3 bases, with 10 bases lying between the germline termini. From the cysteine through the phenylalanine, the CDR3 covers 14 amino acids. Kept here is only the CDR3 DNA, which spans 42 bases and is read in frame from base 1. CDR1 and CDR2 are drawn from the germline V gene: SGHRS, YFSETQ.

The sample also formed part of further work on T cells in Graves' hyperthyroidism and ophthalmopathy. The second paper states: A patient counted as having stable Graves' hyperthyroidism if no progression to ophthalmopathy occurred over 18 months of follow-up. Hyperthyroidism patients were newly diagnosed, had a disease duration of under 2 months, and were aged 18 to 65 years. The study excluded patients with uncontrolled infections, other autoimmune diseases, pregnancy or lactation. Diagnoses relied on clinical symptoms, serum thyroxine and TRAb, thyroid ultrasound and orbital computed tomography. The TCR CDR3 was subjected to a first round of RT-PCR using the HTBI primer set and the Qiagen OneStep RT-PCR kit. Most expanded thyroid clonotypes (frequency above 0.001) were also detected in blood, suggesting blood repertoires may reflect thyroid immune responses. A model built on a 13 V-J signature distinguished ophthalmopathy from stable hyperthyroidism, reaching roughly 88% sensitivity and about 81% specificity in cross-validation and 80%/75% in testing. In validation, the model predicted progression to ophthalmopathy a median of around 6.5 months before onset, with approximately 68% sensitivity and roughly 73% specificity. To identify TCR V-J signatures that set the groups apart, the researchers used a discovery cohort of 100 patients, made up of around 40 with Graves' ophthalmopathy and 55 to 65 with stable Graves' hyperthyroidism. Prospective prediction of ophthalmopathy was tested in an independent validation cohort of 18 to 20 hyperthyroidism patients and 15 to 17 patients who later progressed to ophthalmopathy. The roughly 90 discovery patients were divided at random into training and test sets in a 7:3 ratio. Thyroid tissue and blood T-cell repertoires from roughly six Graves' hyperthyroidism patients were also compared in the study. After sampling, hyperthyroidism patients received methimazole starting at 30 mg daily, and ophthalmopathy patients received high-dose intravenous methylprednisolone. Libraries were constructed in a second round of multiplex PCR, after which size selection and purification were carried out. Libraries were sequenced paired-end with 100 bp reads on an Illumina HiSeq2000. SOAPnuke was used to process the raw data, removing reads that contained adapters or uncalled bases, had a mean Phred below 15, or lacked an exact match to the constant primer or identifier. COPE v1.2.5 was used to merge high-quality paired reads, and clonotypes were defined as unique nucleotide sequences. MiTCR v1.1 was used to align the clonotypes against IMGT TRBV, TRBD and TRBJ reference segments. Only V-J combinations with frequency above 0.0001, covering approximately 99% of repertoires, were analysed. A TCS score was defined as the ratio of F50 (clonal expansion) to E x V (chaos), with BLOSUM62-based TCRdist applied between CDR3 peptides within each V-J. Welch's t-statistics and random forest reduced around 510 V-J features to some 14, which were used in a naive Bayes classifier (R e1071). Sample size was not statistically predetermined, and blinding of investigators to group allocation was not performed. According to the paper, TCR Vbeta CDR3 sequencing was carried out on 135 peripheral blood samples, which came from 40 to 45 ophthalmopathy, fewer than 80 hyperthyroidism and approximately 17 progressor patients.

This TCR came from a man in his forties or fifties with Graves disease. Donor details come from another sample of the same person, matched by shared clones. This chain is built from TRBV5-1 and TRBJ1-4; TRBD1 is a possible D gene, resting on 5 matching bases. The sample here was peripheral blood mononuclear cells (PBMCs), taken at new diagnosis, from a patient treated with antithyroid drugs. The CDR3 reads as follows: CASSRDPSNEKLFF. The sequenced DNA: TGCGCCAGCAGCCGGGACCCCTCTAATGAAAAACTGTTTTTT.